This TCR beta chain was observed in a study of T cell responses to AZD1222 COVID-19 vaccine. Data came from immunoSEQ multiplex PCR; TCRdb stores just in-frame clones and leaves some out. This table has about 160,000 clones, around 90% appearing once. The germline V and J ends were trimmed by 5 bases and 7 bases, with 11 bases remaining between them. The CDR3 covers 13 residues. Germline V CDR1 and CDR2: KGHDR, SFDVKD. The clonotype originates from an adult who received the AZD1222 COVID-19 vaccine. The sample consisted of peripheral blood, taken 28 days after the second AZD1222 dose. V gene TRBV24-1 combines with J gene TRBJ1-5; D is perhaps TRBD1 (5 bases). CDR3 region: CATSGSGLQPQHF. The CDR3 DNA follows: TGTGCCACCAGTGGGTCAGGGCTGCAGCCCCAGCATTTT.